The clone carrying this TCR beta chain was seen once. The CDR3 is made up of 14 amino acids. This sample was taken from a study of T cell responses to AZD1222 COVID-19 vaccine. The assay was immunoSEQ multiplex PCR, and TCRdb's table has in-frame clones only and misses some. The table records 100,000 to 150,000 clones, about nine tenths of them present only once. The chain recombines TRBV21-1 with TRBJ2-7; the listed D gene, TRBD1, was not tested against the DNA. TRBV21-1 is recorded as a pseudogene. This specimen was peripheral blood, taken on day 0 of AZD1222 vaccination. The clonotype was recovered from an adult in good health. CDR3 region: CASSRAKPYYEQYF. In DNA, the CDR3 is TGTGCCAGCAGCAGGGCCAAGCCCTACTACGAGCAGTACTTC.